The 17 T cell receptor beta chains in this list originate from one sample, sequenced in a study of blood T cell repertoires in COVID-19. Produced via immunoSEQ multiplex PCR; TCRdb's table is partial and in-frame only. The sample includes approximately 100,000 clones, 75% to 90% of them seen just once. Sequenced input: peripheral blood. The source of these receptors is a human donor with acute or convalescent COVID-19. The donor label of this sample is uncertain.

V and J are TRBV7-9 and TRBJ2-5; D unclear. The CDR3 is made up of 13 amino acids. Germline V gives CDR1 SEHNR, CDR2 FQNEAQ (reference sequence). The V and J ends lost 1 base and 3 bases respectively, with 6 bases between them. Here the CDR3 reads CASSLGSEETQYF. The CDR3 DNA reads as TGTGCCAGCAGCTTAGGCTCAGAAGAGACCCAGTACTTC.

Only one count was recorded for this clone. This chain connects TRBV5-1 to TRBJ2-3, with TRBD2 matching 10 bases. CDR1 is SGHRS, CDR2 YFSETQ, per germline. This CDR3 is built from 16 residues. Unmatched junction bases numbered 8, after V lost 2 bases and J lost 5 bases. CDR3 protein: CASSLWLAGEGDTQYF. As DNA, the CDR3 is TGCGCCAGCAGCTTATGGCTAGCGGGAGAGGGAGATACGCAGTATTTT. The full variable domain, in which reference TRBV5-1 and TRBJ2-3 provide the parts outside the CDR3, is KAGVTQTPRYLIKTRGQQVTLSCSPISGHRSVSWYQQTPGQGLQFLFEYFSETQRNKGNFPGRFSGRQFSNSRSEMNVSTLELGDSALYLCASSLWLAGEGDTQYFGPGTRLTVL.

The chain couples TRBV5-1 to TRBJ2-5; D is uncertain. The length of the CDR3 is 13 residues. The germline gives CDR1 SGHRS, CDR2 YFSETQ. Trimming cost V 7 bases and J 3 bases, with 13 bases left between them. This CDR3 is CASPPPVKETQYF. In nucleotides, the CDR3 is TGCGCCAGCCCACCCCCGGTAAAAGAGACCCAGTACTTC.

The chain has TRBV5-4 and TRBJ1-6; 8 nucleotides align to TRBD1. This CDR3 contains 13 residues. The V gene's germline CDR1 is SGHNT and CDR2 YYREEE (reference sequence). The V and J ends lost 4 bases and 10 bases, in that order; junction bases with no gene match: 4. The CDR3 region has the DNA TGTGCCAGCAGCGACAGGGGTCAGTCACCCCTCCACTTT. Amino acids: CASSDRGQSPLHF. Together with reference TRBV5-4 and TRBJ1-6, the CDR3 gives the full variable domain: ETGVTQSPTHLIKTRGQQVTLRCSSQSGHNTVSWYQQALGQGPQFIFQYYREEENGRGNFPPRFSGLQFPNYSSELNVNALELDDSALYLCASSDRGQSPLHFGNGTRLTVT.

V usage is TRBV15 and J usage is TRBJ1-4; D is uncertain. This CDR3 is built from 16 residues. The germline gives CDR1 LNHNV, CDR2 YYDKDF (reference sequence). Trimming pared 4 bases from V and 4 bases from J, leaving 16 bases between. The CDR3 loop reads CATSIPDIALNEKLFF. The CDR3 DNA reads as TGTGCCACCAGCATACCAGACATTGCACTTAATGAAAAACTGTTTTTT.

The genes are TRBV6-5 and TRBJ1-1; perhaps TRBD1 as D (6 bases). The CDR3 runs 15 residues. The germline gives CDR1 MNHEY, CDR2 SVGAGI. V was pared by 1 base and J by 3 bases, with 12 bases between. As DNA, the CDR3 is TGTGCCAGCAGTTACTGGCCAGGGGAAGACACTGAAGCTTTCTTT. Residues: CASSYWPGEDTEAFF.

The chain carries TRBV19 and TRBJ2-7; TRBD1 aligns across 9 bases. The CDR3 contains 15 residues. Germline V gene sequence: CDR1 LNHDA, CDR2 SQIVND (reference sequence). V was clipped by 6 bases and J by 5 bases; unmatched bases: 11. The CDR3 here is CASSQKQGARDEQYF. In DNA, the CDR3 is TGTGCCAGTAGCCAGAAACAGGGGGCGAGGGACGAGCAGTACTTC.

The chain recombines TRBV12-3 or TRBV12-4 with TRBJ1-1; D not certain. The V end was cut by 5 bases, the J end by 0 bases, with 7 bases between. This CDR3 contains 13 residues. The CDR3 sequence is CASSPSVNTEAFF. CDR3 nucleotides: TGTGCCAGCAGTCCCTCAGTGAACACTGAAGCTTTCTTT.

The chain is built from TRBV6-2 or TRBV6-3 and TRBJ1-1; 7 nucleotides agree with TRBD1. CDR1 MNHEY and CDR2 SVGEGT come from the germline V gene. The V gene end was trimmed by 5 bases and the J gene end by 6 bases; junction bases not matched to a gene: 12. CDR3 length: 15 residues. The CDR3 here is CASSRTGDMIPEAFF. As DNA, the CDR3 is TGTGCCAGCAGTCGGACAGGAGACATGATCCCTGAAGCTTTCTTT.

The gene calls are TRBV9 and TRBJ1-5, with a tentative D call TRBD1 (6 bases). The CDR3 has 13 residues. Trimming took off 4 bases at V and 5 bases at J, with 10 bases between the two ends. Germline CDR1 SGDLS, CDR2 YYNGEE. DNA for the CDR3: TGTGCCAGCAGCCTCTCAGGGGATCAGCCCCAGCATTTT. Residues: CASSLSGDQPQHF.

The V call is TRBV15, the J call TRBJ1-6, with 9 bases aligning to TRBD1. The CDR3 is 15 residues long. Trimming cost V 3 bases and J 7 bases; bases outside gene matches: 4. CDR1 and CDR2 (germline): LNHNV, YYDKDF (reference sequence). The CDR3 DNA reads TGTGCCACCAGCAGGACCGGGACAGGGAATTCACCCCTCCACTTT. It yields the protein CATSRTGTGNSPLHF.

The genes are TRBV23-1 and TRBJ2-4; 14 bases are a match to TRBD2. TRBV23-1 is identified as an open reading frame with a role that is uncertain. After removal of 4 bases from V and 2 bases from J, the junction contained 10 bases not matched to a gene. The CDR3 is made up of 19 amino acids. The CDR3, as DNA: TGCGCCAGCAGTCCTCCGGGACTAGCGGGAGAGGGGTCCAAAAACATTCAGTACTTC. It translates to CASSPPGLAGEGSKNIQYF.

The sample holds a few counts of this clone. The rearrangement uses TRBV6-6 and TRBJ1-4; 9 bases are shared with TRBD1. In germline, CDR1 is MNHNY, CDR2 SVGAGI (reference sequence). The CDR3 runs to 14 residues. The V segment lost 2 bases and the J segment 8 bases; nucleotides outside the gene matches: 3. The CDR3, as DNA: TGTGCCAGCAGTTACCGGGACAGGGAGGAAAAACTGTTTTTT. This gives the protein CASSYRDREEKLFF.

This clone was recorded only once. CDR3 in amino acids: CASNDRTGDNYGYTF. For the CDR3, the DNA is TGTGCCAGCAATGATAGGACAGGGGATAACTATGGCTACACCTTC. This chain links TRBV28 with TRBJ1-2, with 9 bases matching TRBD1. V lost 7 bases, J lost 1 base, and 7 bases stayed unmatched. This CDR3 comprises 15 residues. Per the germline V gene, CDR1 is MDHEN and CDR2 is SYDVKM.

The chain employs TRBV14 and TRBJ1-2; 8 bases map to TRBD1. This CDR3 contains 15 residues. Germline assignment: CDR1 SGHDN and CDR2 FVKESK. V was clipped by 3 bases and J by 3 bases; unmatched bases: 6. The CDR3 DNA is TGTGCCAGCAGCCACCTCGACAGGGGCTACTATGGCTACACCTTC. The encoded protein is CASSHLDRGYYGYTF.

This sequence joins TRBV10-3 and TRBJ2-7, with 7 bases matching TRBD2. The V gene end was trimmed by 10 bases and the J gene end by 3 bases; junction bases not matched to a gene: 12. The germline gives CDR1 ENHRY, CDR2 SYGVKD. CDR3 size: 14 residues. The CDR3 sequence: CATKNLREGYEQYF. As DNA, the CDR3 is TGTGCCACCAAAAATCTAAGGGAGGGCTACGAGCAGTACTTC.

J is TRBJ2-5 and V is TRBV3-1 (or the pseudogene TRBV3-2), with TRBD2 matching over 13 bases. This CDR3 is 17 amino acids long. In germline, CDR1 is LGHDT, CDR2 YNNKEL (reference sequence). Losses at the gene ends were 3 bases for V and 1 base for J; bases not matched to a gene: 5. The CDR3 DNA is TGTGCCAGCAGCCAGGGACTAGCGGGGTGGGGCCAAGAGACCCAGTACTTC. Residues: CASSQGLAGWGQETQYF.